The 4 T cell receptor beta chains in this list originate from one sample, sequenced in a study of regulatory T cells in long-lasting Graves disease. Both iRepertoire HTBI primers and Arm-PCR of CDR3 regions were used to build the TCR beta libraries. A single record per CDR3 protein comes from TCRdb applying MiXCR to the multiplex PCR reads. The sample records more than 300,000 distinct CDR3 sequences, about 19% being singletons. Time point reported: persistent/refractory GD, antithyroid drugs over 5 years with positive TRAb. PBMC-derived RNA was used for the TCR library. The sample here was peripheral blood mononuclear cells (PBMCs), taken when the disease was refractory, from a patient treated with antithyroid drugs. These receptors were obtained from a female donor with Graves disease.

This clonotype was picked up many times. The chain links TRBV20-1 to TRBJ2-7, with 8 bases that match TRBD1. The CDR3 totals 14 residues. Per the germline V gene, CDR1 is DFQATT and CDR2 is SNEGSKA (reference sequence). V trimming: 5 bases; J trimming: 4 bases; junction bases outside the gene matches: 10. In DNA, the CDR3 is TGCAGTGCTGGCCGACCAGGGGGCAGGTACGAGCAGTACTTC. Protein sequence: CSAGRPGGRYEQYF.

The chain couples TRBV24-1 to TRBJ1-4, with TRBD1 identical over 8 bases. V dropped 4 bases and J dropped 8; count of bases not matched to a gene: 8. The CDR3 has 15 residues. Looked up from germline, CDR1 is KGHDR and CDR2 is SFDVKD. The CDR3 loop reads CATSDPDREGEKLFF. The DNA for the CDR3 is TGTGCCACCAGTGACCCGGACAGGGAGGGCGAAAAACTGTTTTTT.

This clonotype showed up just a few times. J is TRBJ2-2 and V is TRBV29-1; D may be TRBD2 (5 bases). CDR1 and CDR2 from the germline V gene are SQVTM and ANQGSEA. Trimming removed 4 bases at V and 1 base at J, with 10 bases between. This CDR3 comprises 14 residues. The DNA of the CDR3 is TGCAGCGTTGGAACGGGGTTGAACACCGGGGAGCTGTTTTTT. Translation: CSVGTGLNTGELFF.

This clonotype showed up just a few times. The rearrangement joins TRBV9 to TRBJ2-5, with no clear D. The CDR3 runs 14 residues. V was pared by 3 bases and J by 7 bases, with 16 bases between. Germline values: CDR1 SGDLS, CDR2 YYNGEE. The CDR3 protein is CASSADGLLGTQYF. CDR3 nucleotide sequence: TGTGCCAGCAGCGCCGATGGTCTGTTAGGGACCCAGTACTTC.